This T cell receptor beta chain was captured in a study of graft-versus-host responses after intestinal transplantation. In the study overall: Recipients uniformly received anti-thymocyte globulin induction, followed by tacrolimus and steroids for about three years.

This CDR3 has 11 amino acids. Between the trimmed V and J ends, which lost 2 bases and 8 bases, there was a span of 7 bases. The germline CDR1 and CDR2 sequences are SGHTS and YDEGEE. The method was immunoSEQ multiplex PCR; TCRdb's version includes in-frame clones alone and lacks a portion of them. The sample carries 95,000 to 100,000 clones, 86% recorded once. Sequencing used PBMCs, obtained 255 days after intestinal transplant. J is TRBJ1-1 and V is TRBV5-8, with unresolved D. This sequence was found in a human patient who received an intestinal transplant, so some T cells may come from the graft donor. The CDR3 DNA sequence: TGTGCCAGCAGCTTTTCACGCGAAGCTTTCTTT. Translating it yields CASSFSREAFF.